The next 4 T cell receptor beta chains were all read from a single sample in a study of control samples from healthy donors and cancer patients. The data were produced by immunoSEQ multiplex PCR, yet TCRdb's version contains in-frame clones alone and is incomplete. Counted here are fewer than 150,000 clones, 90% to 95% occurring once; the ten biggest clones make up around 7.6%. Sample: blood. The origin of the receptors is a woman between 18 and 29 years old in good health.

The rearrangement uses TRBV29-1 and TRBJ1-3; 7 bases map to TRBD1. This CDR3 region has 16 residues. Germline trimming cut 7 bases from V and 0 bases from J; bases unmatched to any gene: 12. Germline V gives CDR1 SQVTM, CDR2 ANQGSEA. The CDR3 sequence is CSAAGTEGISGNTIYF. For the CDR3, the DNA is TGCAGCGCCGCAGGGACAGAGGGGATCTCTGGAAACACCATATATTTT. Supplemented by reference TRBV29-1 and TRBJ1-3, the full variable domain reads SAVISQKPSRDICQRGTSLTIQCQVDSQVTMMFWYRQQPGQSLTLIATANQGSEATYESGFVIDKFPISRPNLTFSTLTVSNMSPEDSSIYLCSAAGTEGISGNTIYFGEGSWLTVV.

The chain employs TRBV28 and TRBJ1-5; D gene uncertain. V lost 2 bases and J lost 6, with 17 bases in between. This CDR3 contains 16 residues. The germline V gene encodes CDR1 MDHEN and CDR2 SYDVKM. CDR3 bases: TGTGCCAGCAGTTTAAGAGCTTCTATCAAAGGTCAGCCCCAGCATTTT. Amino acids: CASSLRASIKGQPQHF.

V usage is TRBV29-1 and J usage is TRBJ2-1, with a weak D call TRBD2 (6 bases). V was cut by 6 bases and J by 4 bases, with 19 bases left in between. The CDR3 spans 15 residues. Germline values: CDR1 SQVTM, CDR2 ANQGSEA. The CDR3 region has the DNA TGCAGCGTGGAACGTATCGAGGGAGGTTACAATGAGCAGTTCTTC. It specifies CSVERIEGGYNEQFF.

The chain uses TRBV7-9 and TRBJ1-4; TRBD1 is a possible D gene (5 bases). The germline V gene has CDR1 SEHNR and CDR2 FQNEAQ (reference sequence). V gave up 2 bases and J gave up 4 bases, with 8 bases separating them. This CDR3 spans 14 amino acids. The CDR3 is CASSLRGDNEKLFF. The CDR3 nucleotides are TGTGCCAGCAGCTTAAGAGGGGATAATGAAAAACTGTTTTTT.